A single sample gave rise to the 2 T cell receptor beta chains below, sequenced in a study of cytomegalovirus exposure and HLA in healthy donors. This PCR relied on a set of 60 Vbeta primers and 13 Jbeta primers. Sequencing used immunoSEQ multiplex PCR; TCRdb keeps in-frame clones, though not all of them. The data show 150,000 to 200,000 clones, with around four fifths seen just once and 0.95% to 1.5% held by the top ten. Sequences were obtained from PBMCs. The receptors shown here come from a boy aged 2 to 10 in good health and CMV-seronegative.

The chain recombines TRBV27 with TRBJ2-3; D is unresolved. Trimming cost V 4 bases and J 4 bases, with 9 bases left between them. CDR3 length: 13 amino acids. The germline V gene encodes CDR1 MNHEY and CDR2 SMNVEV (reference sequence). The CDR3 region has the DNA TGTGCCAGCAGTTCCCAGTACGCAGATACGCAGTATTTT. Protein product: CASSSQYADTQYF.

This clone was seen a handful of times. The V and J genes are TRBV6-1 and TRBJ2-1; 8 nucleotides match TRBD2. Trimming took 8 bases from V and 7 from J; bases not matched to a gene: 7. The CDR3 covers 13 residues. Looked up from germline, CDR1 is MNHNS and CDR2 is SASEGT. The CDR3 DNA sequence: TGTGCCAGCTCGGGACTAGAACAGAATGAGCAGTTCTTC. The encoded protein is CASSGLEQNEQFF.